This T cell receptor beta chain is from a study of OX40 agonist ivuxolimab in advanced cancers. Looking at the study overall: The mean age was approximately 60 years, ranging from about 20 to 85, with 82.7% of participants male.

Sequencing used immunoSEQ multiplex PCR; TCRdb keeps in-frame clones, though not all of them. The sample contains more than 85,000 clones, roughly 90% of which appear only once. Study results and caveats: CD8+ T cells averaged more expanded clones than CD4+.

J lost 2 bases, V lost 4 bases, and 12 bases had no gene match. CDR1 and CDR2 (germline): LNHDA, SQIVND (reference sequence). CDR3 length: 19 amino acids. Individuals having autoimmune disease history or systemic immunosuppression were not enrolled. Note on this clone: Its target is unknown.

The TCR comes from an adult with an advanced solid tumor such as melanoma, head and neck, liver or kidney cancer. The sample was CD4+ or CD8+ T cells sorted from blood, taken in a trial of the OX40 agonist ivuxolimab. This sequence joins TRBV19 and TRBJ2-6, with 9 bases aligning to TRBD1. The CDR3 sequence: CASSTLPGQGFPGANVLTF. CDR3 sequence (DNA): TGTGCCAGTAGTACACTCCCGGGACAGGGTTTTCCTGGGGCCAACGTCCTGACTTTC.